These 2 T cell receptor beta chains originate from one sample sequenced in a study of blood T cell repertoires in COVID-19. The repertoire was sequenced with immunoSEQ multiplex PCR; TCRdb's copy has only in-frame clones and lacks some. Found here are around 64,000 clones, about nine tenths of them singletons; the top ten hold 1.5% to 2%. The sequencing sample was made of peripheral blood. The receptors derive from a man aged 25-40 years with acute or convalescent COVID-19.

The rearrangement uses TRBV5-4 and TRBJ2-3; D not resolved. V shed 1 base and J shed 0 bases, with 12 bases lying between them. The CDR3 totals 16 residues. The germline gives CDR1 SGHNT, CDR2 YYREEE (reference sequence). This chain's CDR3 is CASSLRLYQSTDTQYF. The CDR3 DNA reads TGTGCCAGCAGCTTGCGTCTCTACCAAAGCACAGATACGCAGTATTTT.

The chain couples TRBV5-4 to TRBJ2-2, with TRBD2 matching over 8 bases. The CDR3 is made up of 17 amino acids. V lost 0 bases and J lost 0; bases outside the gene matches: 4. Germline lookup yields CDR1 SGHNT and CDR2 YYREEE (reference sequence). CDR3 in amino acids: CASSLERGGSNTGELFF. CDR3 DNA: TGTGCCAGCAGCTTGGAACGGGGGGGATCGAACACCGGGGAGCTGTTTTTT.